This is a list of T cell receptor beta chains from one sample in a study of T cells in localized non-small cell lung cancer. Assay used: immunoSEQ multiplex PCR; TCRdb lists only in-frame clones, some missing. The sample holds 25,000 or so clones, around nine tenths seen once. The input for sequencing was PBMCs, taken before any cancer treatment. The source is a man aged 40-75 years with stage II lung adenocarcinoma. CDR3s include the opening cysteine and the closing phenylalanine or tryptophan. D genes are given only for firm matches. Only part of the rows carry a size: once, few, many, or a class if the clone is expanded.

clone size	V gene	D gene	J gene	CDR3 DNA	CDR3 protein
-	TRBV27	TRBD2	TRBJ2-2	TGTGCCAGCAGTGGGGAGGGCCGTGTCACCGGGGAGCTGTTTTTT	CASSGEGRVTGELFF
-	TRBV5-1	TRBD2	TRBJ2-5	TGCGCCAGCAGAGACGGGACTAGCGGGAGGGCCTGGGAGACCCAGTACTTC	CASRDGTSGRAWETQYF
-	TRBV6-1	TRBD2	TRBJ2-1	TGTGCCAGCAGTGACGGGGGGACGCCCTACAATGAGCAGTTCTTC	CASSDGGTPYNEQFF
-	TRBV6-5	TRBD1	TRBJ2-7	TGTGCCAGCAACACGGACAGGGGAAGCTCCTACGAGCAGTACTTC	CASNTDRGSSYEQYF
-	TRBV4-1	-	TRBJ2-1	TGCGCCAGCAGCCAAGATCGTCCTTCGGGTGAGCAGTTCTTC	CASSQDRPSGEQFF
few	TRBV19	-	TRBJ1-1	TGTGCCAGTAGTATAATCCCCCAGATGAACACTGAAGCTTTCTTT	CASSIIPQMNTEAFF
-	TRBV4-3	TRBD2	TRBJ2-1	TGCGCCAGCAGCAAAAGCGTAATAGCGGGGGGTCACAATGAGCAGTTCTTC	CASSKSVIAGGHNEQFF
-	TRBV7-8	TRBD2	TRBJ2-3	TGTGCCAGCAGCTTAGGTAGAGCGGGGGGGCCATATGATACGCAGTATTTT	CASSLGRAGGPYDTQYF
-	TRBV7-3	-	TRBJ2-7	TGTGCCAGCAGCTTAAGGTCGCCGCTTGAGCAGTACTTC	CASSLRSPLEQYF
-	TRBV15	-	TRBJ1-4	TGTGCCACCAGCAGGATAGGAAAACTGTTTTTT	CATSRIGKLFF
-	TRBV5-4	-	TRBJ2-7	TGTGCCAGCAGCATGCGACAGGACTTCACCTACGAGCAGTACTTC	CASSMRQDFTYEQYF
once	TRBV6-5	TRBD1	TRBJ2-2	TGTGCCAGCAGTACAGGGGACCGCACCGGGGAGCTGTTTTTT	CASSTGDRTGELFF
-	TRBV27	TRBD2	TRBJ2-5	TGTGCCAGCACCCCCCAGGGGCTAGCGGGGGGGGTGGAGACCCAGTACTTC	CASTPQGLAGGVETQYF
-	TRBV11-1	-	TRBJ2-1	TGTGCCAGCAGCTTAGGGTCAGGGTTGAATGAGCAGTTCTTC	CASSLGSGLNEQFF
-	TRBV19	TRBD1	TRBJ1-2	TGTGCCAGTAGTATCTCACCGGGACAGGGGGCGTCCAATGGCTACACCTTC	CASSISPGQGASNGYTF
-	TRBV6-5	-	TRBJ1-6	TGTGCCAGCACCAAGGGGACCTTTAATTCACCCCTCCACTTT	CASTKGTFNSPLHF
-	TRBV6-1	TRBD1	TRBJ1-1	TGTGCCAGCAGTGTATCCGGGACAGGTGCACCAGCTTTCTTT	CASSVSGTGAPAFF
-	TRBV7-6	-	TRBJ1-1	TGTGCCAGCAGCGAGGCTACGAGCACTGAAGCTTTCTTT	CASSEATSTEAFF
-	TRBV2	-	TRBJ1-5	TGTGCCAGCAGTGAAGCGCTTAGGGGCAATCAGCCCCAGCATTTT	CASSEALRGNQPQHF
-	TRBV4-2	-	TRBJ2-1	TGTGCCAGCAGCCAAGCGGACAAACCCGAGCAGTTCTTC	CASSQADKPEQFF
-	TRBV5-1	TRBD1	TRBJ2-7	TGCGCCAGCAGCCAGCGAGGGACAGGGCATCCATACGAGCAGTACTTC	CASSQRGTGHPYEQYF
-	TRBV11-2	-	TRBJ1-4	TGTGCCAGCAGCTTAGGTGCTCAGAATAATGAAAAACTGTTTTTT	CASSLGAQNNEKLFF
-	TRBV18	-	TRBJ1-1	TGTGCCAGCTCACCACCTTACTCTGAAGCTTTCTTT	CASSPPYSEAFF
-	TRBV5-6	-	TRBJ1-2	TGTGCCAGCAGCTTGGGTCGGGGTTGGCAAGGCTACACCTTC	CASSLGRGWQGYTF
-	TRBV7-9	-	TRBJ2-7	TGTGCCAGCAGCTTAGGGGCTGGGCTAGCCGACTTTCGCTCCTACGAGCAGTACTTC	CASSLGAGLADFRSYEQYF
-	TRBV19	-	TRBJ2-3	TGTGCCAGTAGTATAGGACAGCCCACAGATACGCAGTATTTT	CASSIGQPTDTQYF
-	TRBV9	-	TRBJ2-7	TGTGCCAGCAGCCCCCTGGTCCACTCCTACGAGCAGTACTTC	CASSPLVHSYEQYF
-	TRBV7-3	TRBD2	TRBJ2-1	TGTGCCAGCAGCTCCAAGACTAGCGGGGGGAGGAATGAGCAGTTCTTC	CASSSKTSGGRNEQFF
-	TRBV19	-	TRBJ1-5	TGTGCCAGTGCCCCAGGGGACACCCCCTATAGCAATCAGCCCCAGCATTTT	CASAPGDTPYSNQPQHF
-	TRBV13	-	TRBJ2-1	TGTGCCAGCAGCCCTAGGGACTCTCCCTACAATGAGCAGTTCTTC	CASSPRDSPYNEQFF
-	TRBV5-1	-	TRBJ2-5	TGCGCCAGCAGGATTCAAGAGACCCAGTACTTC	CASRIQETQYF
-	TRBV7-2	TRBD1	TRBJ2-3	TGTGCCAGCAGCCCCATTGGACAGGGGGCTAGCACAGATACGCAGTATTTT	CASSPIGQGASTDTQYF
-	TRBV7-9	-	TRBJ1-1	TGTGCCAGCAGCTTAGGGATAAGGACTGAAGCTTTCTTT	CASSLGIRTEAFF
-	TRBV6-5	TRBD2	TRBJ2-3	TGTGCCAGCAGTTGGAGCGGGGCGGGCACAGATACGCAGTATTTT	CASSWSGAGTDTQYF
-	TRBV10-3	-	TRBJ1-1	TGTGCCATCAGTCTAAAGGATGGCACTGAAGCTTTCTTT	CAISLKDGTEAFF
-	TRBV19	-	TRBJ1-1	TGTGCCAGTAGCACCGGAGGGCGGACTGAAGCTTTCTTT	CASSTGGRTEAFF
-	TRBV28	-	TRBJ2-1	TGTGCCAGCAGCTCGGTACGTGACAGTCACAATGAGCAGTTCTTC	CASSSVRDSHNEQFF
-	TRBV6-5	-	TRBJ1-4	TGTGCCAGCAGTGCCGGGGGGGGTACTAATGAAAAACTGTTTTTT	CASSAGGGTNEKLFF
-	TRBV29-1	TRBD1	TRBJ1-4	TGCAGCGTCCGAGGGGGCTTTAATGAAAAACTGTTTTTT	CSVRGGFNEKLFF
-	TRBV7-3	-	TRBJ1-1	TGTGCCAGCAGCTCACAGAACACTGAAGCTTTCTTT	CASSSQNTEAFF
once	TRBV6-5	TRBD2	TRBJ2-1	TGTGCCAGCAGTTACCCCCCAGCGGGAGGGTACAATGAGCAGTTCTTC	CASSYPPAGGYNEQFF
-	TRBV6-5	TRBD1	TRBJ1-1	TGTGCCAGCAGTCCCGGGACAGGGGGATTCACTGAAGCTTTCTTT	CASSPGTGGFTEAFF
-	TRBV29-1	-	TRBJ1-2	TGCAGCGTAAGCAGGGTCCCGCTGGAGGGCTACACCTTC	CSVSRVPLEGYTF
-	TRBV18	TRBD1	TRBJ1-3	TGTGCCAGCTCGCCCGACAGGGCTGGAAACACCATATATTTT	CASSPDRAGNTIYF
-	TRBV27	-	TRBJ2-5	TGTGCCAGCAGTTTAAAGTATACAGGAATCCAAGAGACCCAGTACTTC	CASSLKYTGIQETQYF
-	TRBV29-1	-	TRBJ2-3	TGCAGCGTGGGTGCCCCTAGCACAGATACGCAGTATTTT	CSVGAPSTDTQYF
once	TRBV4-3	TRBD1	TRBJ2-7	TGCGCCAGCAGCCAAGGGACCCCCGGGACAGGGTTCTACGAGCAGTACTTC	CASSQGTPGTGFYEQYF
-	TRBV27	-	TRBJ1-5	TGTGCCAGCAGTCAGAGGGGGGGTCAGCCCCAGCATTTT	CASSQRGGQPQHF